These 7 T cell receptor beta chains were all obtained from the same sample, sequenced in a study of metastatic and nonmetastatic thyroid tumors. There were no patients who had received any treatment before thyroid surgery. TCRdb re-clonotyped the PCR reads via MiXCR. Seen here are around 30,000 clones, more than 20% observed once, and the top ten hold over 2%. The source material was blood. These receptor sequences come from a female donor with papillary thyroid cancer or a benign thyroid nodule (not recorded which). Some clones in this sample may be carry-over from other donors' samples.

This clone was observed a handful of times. CDR3 sequence reads: CASSLVWTEAFF. The DNA for the CDR3 is TGTGCCAGCAGCTTAGTGTGGACTGAAGCTTTCTTT. V usage is TRBV7-9 and J usage is TRBJ1-1; D is undetermined. The germline CDR1 and CDR2 sequences are SEHNR and FQNEAQ (reference sequence). V was shortened by 1 base and J by 5 bases, with 5 bases between the two germline ends. The CDR3 contains 12 residues.

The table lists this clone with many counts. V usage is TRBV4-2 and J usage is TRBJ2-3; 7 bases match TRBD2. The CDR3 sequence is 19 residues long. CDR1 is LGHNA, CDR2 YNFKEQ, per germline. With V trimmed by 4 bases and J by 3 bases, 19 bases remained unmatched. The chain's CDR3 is CASSPQGGRAFIVTDTQYF. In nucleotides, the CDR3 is TGTGCCAGCAGCCCTCAAGGAGGGAGGGCCTTCATAGTAACAGATACGCAGTATTTT.

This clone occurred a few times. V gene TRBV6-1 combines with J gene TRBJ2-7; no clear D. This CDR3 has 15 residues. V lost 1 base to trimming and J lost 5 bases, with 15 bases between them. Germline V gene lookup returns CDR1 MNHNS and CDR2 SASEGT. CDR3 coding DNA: TGTGCCAGCAGTGAAGACGGAAATAGGTCGGACGAGCAGTACTTC. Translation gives CASSEDGNRSDEQYF.

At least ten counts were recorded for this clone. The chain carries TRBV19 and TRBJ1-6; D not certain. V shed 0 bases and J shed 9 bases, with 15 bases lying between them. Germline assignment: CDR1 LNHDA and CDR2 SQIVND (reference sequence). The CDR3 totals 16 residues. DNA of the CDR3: TGTGCCAGTAGTATAGACCCTGACCCGCGACTTTCACCCCTCCACTTT. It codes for CASSIDPDPRLSPLHF.

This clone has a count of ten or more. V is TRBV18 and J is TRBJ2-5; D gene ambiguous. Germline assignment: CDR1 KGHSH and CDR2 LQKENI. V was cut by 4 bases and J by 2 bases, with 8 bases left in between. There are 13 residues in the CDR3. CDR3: CASSLPRQETQYF. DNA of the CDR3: TGTGCCAGCTCACTGCCGAGGCAAGAGACCCAGTACTTC.

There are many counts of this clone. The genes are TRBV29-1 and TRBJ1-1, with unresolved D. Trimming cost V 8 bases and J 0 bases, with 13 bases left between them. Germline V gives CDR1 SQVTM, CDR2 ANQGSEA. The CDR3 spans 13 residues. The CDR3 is CSYLDQMNTEAFF. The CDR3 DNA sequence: TGCAGCTACCTGGACCAGATGAACACTGAAGCTTTCTTT.

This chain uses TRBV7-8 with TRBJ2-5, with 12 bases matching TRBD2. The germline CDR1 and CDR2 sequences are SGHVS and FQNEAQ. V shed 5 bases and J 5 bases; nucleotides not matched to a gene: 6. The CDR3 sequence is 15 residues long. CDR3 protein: CASSPLTSGGETQYF. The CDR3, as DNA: TGTGCCAGCAGCCCTCTTACTAGCGGGGGGGAGACCCAGTACTTC.